The present entry profiles one T cell receptor (beta chain) with its context. The data stem from a study of shared clonotypes between healthy human individuals. TCRdb keeps only in-frame clones here, not all; method: immunoSEQ multiplex PCR. The sample includes approximately 940,000 clones, 76% seen only once; the top ten take about 1.5%. V was cut by 4 bases and J by 4 bases, with 7 bases left in between. This CDR3 has 11 residues. Germline CDR1 GTSNPN, CDR2 SVGIG (reference sequence). The sample was memory CD4+ T cells sorted from blood. Subset of the sample: CD45RA-negative fraction. This chain joins TRBV30 and TRBJ1-2; D uncertain. This clonotype was obtained from a young man in good health. The CDR3 bases are TGTGCCTGGAACCGGGCCTATGGCTACACCTTC. Amino acids: CAWNRAYGYTF.